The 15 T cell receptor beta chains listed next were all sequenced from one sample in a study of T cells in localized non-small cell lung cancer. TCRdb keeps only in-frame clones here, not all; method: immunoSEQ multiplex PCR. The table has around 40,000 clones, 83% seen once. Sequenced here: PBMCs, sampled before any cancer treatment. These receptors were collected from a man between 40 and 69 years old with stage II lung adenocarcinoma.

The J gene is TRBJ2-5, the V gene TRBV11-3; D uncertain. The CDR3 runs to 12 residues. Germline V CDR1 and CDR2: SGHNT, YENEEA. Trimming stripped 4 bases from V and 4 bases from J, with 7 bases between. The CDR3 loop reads CASSSKGETQYF. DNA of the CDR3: TGTGCCAGCAGCTCCAAGGGAGAGACCCAGTACTTC.

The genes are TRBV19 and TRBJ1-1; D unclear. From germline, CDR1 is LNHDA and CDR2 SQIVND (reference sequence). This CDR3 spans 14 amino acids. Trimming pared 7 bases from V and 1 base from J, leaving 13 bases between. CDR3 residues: CASTSWPPNTEAFF. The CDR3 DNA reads TGTGCCAGTACTTCCTGGCCCCCGAACACTGAAGCTTTCTTT.

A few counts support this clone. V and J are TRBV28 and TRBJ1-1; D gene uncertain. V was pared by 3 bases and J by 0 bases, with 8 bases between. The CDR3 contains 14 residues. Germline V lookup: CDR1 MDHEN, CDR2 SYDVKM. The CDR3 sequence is CASSFAGMNTEAFF. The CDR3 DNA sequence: TGTGCCAGCAGTTTCGCCGGGATGAACACTGAAGCTTTCTTT.

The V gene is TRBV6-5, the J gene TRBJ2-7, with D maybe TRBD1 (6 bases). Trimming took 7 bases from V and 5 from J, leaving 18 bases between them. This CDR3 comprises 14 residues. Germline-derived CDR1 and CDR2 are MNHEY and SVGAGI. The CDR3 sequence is CASTLSGDTHEQYF. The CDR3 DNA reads TGTGCCAGCACCCTTAGTGGGGACACCCACGAGCAGTACTTC.

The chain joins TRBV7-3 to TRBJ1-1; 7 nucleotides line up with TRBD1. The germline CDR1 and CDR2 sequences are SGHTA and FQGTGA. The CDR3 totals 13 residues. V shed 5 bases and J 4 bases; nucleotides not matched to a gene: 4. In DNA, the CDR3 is TGTGCCAGCAGCATCAACAGGGGCACTGAAGCTTTCTTT. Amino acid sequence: CASSINRGTEAFF.

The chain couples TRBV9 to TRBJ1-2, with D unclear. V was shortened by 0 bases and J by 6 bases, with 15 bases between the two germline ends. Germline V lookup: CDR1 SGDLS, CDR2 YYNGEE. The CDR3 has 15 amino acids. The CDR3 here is CASSVEGGIRDGYTF. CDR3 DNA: TGTGCCAGCAGCGTAGAGGGAGGGATTCGCGATGGCTACACCTTC.

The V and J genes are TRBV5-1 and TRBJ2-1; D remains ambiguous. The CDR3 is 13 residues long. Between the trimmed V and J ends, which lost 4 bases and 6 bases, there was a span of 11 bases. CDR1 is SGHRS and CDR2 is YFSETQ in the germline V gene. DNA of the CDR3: TGCGCCAGCAGCCTGGACGTTGGCAATGAGCAGTTCTTC. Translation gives CASSLDVGNEQFF.

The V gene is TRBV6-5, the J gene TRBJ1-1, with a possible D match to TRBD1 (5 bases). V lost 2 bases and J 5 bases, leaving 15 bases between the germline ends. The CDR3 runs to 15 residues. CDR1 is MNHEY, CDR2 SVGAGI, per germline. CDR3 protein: CASSYKGISETEAFF. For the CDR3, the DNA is TGTGCCAGCAGTTACAAGGGGATAAGTGAGACTGAAGCTTTCTTT.

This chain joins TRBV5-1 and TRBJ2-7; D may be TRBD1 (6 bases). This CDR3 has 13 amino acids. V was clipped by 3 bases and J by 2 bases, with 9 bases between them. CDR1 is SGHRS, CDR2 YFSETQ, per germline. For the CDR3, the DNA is TGCGCCAGCAGCTCCGGACAGCCCTACGAGCAGTACTTC. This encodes CASSSGQPYEQYF.

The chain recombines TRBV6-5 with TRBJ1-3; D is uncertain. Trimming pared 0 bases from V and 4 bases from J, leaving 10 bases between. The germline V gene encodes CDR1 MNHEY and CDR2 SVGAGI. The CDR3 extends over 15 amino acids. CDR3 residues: CASSYSPRVGNTIYF. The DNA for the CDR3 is TGTGCCAGCAGTTACTCCCCGAGGGTAGGAAACACCATATATTTT.

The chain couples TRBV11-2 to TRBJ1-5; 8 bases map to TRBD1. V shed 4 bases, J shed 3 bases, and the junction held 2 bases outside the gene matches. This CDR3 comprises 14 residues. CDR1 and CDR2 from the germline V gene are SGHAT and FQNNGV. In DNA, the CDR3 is TGTGCCAGCAGCTACAGGGGGGACAATCAGCCCCAGCATTTT. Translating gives CASSYRGDNQPQHF.

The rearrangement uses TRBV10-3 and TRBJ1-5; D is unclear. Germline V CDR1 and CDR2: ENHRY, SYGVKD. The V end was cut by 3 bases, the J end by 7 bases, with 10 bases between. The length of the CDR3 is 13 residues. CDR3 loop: CAISDISGQPQHF. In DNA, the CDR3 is TGTGCCATCAGTGATATAAGCGGGCAGCCCCAGCATTTT.

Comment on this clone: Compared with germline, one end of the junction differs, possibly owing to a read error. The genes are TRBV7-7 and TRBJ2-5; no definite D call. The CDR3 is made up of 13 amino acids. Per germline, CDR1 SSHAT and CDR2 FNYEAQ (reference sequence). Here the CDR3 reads CASSLESLGTQYF. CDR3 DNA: TGTGCTAGCAGCTTAGAGTCCCTGGGCACCCAGTACTTC. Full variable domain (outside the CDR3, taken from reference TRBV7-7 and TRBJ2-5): GAGVSQSPRYKVTKRGQDVTLRCDPISSHATLYWYQQALGQGPEFLTYFNYEAQPDKSGLPSDRFSAERPEGSISTLTIQRTEQRDSAMYRCASSLESLGTQYFGPGTRLLVL.

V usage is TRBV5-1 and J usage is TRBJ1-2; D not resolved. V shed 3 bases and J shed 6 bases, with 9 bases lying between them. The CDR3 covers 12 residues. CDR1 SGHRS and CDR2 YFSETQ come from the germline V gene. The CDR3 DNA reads TGCGCCAGCAGCTCCCAGACGGATGGCTACACCTTC. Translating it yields CASSSQTDGYTF. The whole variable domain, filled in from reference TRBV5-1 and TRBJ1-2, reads KAGVTQTPRYLIKTRGQQVTLSCSPISGHRSVSWYQQTPGQGLQFLFEYFSETQRNKGNFPGRFSGRQFSNSRSEMNVSTLELGDSALYLCASSSQTDGYTFGSGTRLTVV.

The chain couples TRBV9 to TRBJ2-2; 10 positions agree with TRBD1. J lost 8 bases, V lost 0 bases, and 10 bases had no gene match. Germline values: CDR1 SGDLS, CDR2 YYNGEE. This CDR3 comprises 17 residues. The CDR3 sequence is CASSVVSVDRGLGELFF. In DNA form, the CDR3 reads TGTGCCAGCAGCGTAGTATCGGTTGACAGGGGGCTAGGGGAGCTGTTTTTT.